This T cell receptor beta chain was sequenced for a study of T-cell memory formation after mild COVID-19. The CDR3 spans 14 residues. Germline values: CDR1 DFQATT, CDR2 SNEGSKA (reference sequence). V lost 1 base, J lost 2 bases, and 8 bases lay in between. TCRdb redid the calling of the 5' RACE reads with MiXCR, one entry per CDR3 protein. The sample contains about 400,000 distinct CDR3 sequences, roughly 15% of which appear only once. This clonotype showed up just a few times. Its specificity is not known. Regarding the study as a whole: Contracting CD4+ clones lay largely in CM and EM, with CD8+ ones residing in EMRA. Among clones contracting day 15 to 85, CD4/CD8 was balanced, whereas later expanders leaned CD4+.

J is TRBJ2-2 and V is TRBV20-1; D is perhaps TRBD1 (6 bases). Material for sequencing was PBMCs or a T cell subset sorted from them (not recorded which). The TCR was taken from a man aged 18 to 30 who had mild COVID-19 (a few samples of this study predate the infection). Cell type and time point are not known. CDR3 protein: CSARVQGNTGELFF. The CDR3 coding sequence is TGCAGTGCTAGAGTACAGGGTAACACCGGGGAGCTGTTTTTT.